The clone carrying this TCR beta chain is judged medium-sized. The V gene end was trimmed by 3 bases and the J gene end by 0 bases; junction bases not matched to a gene: 8. Looked up from germline, CDR1 is MNHEY and CDR2 is SVGEGT. This CDR3 is built from 19 residues. The sample's time point: sample taken at primary tumor resection. Frozen PBMC, nontumor lung or tumor provided whole RNA, which was sequenced unsorted. This record comes from a study of spatial heterogeneity in lung cancer. TCRdb analysed the 5' RACE reads with MiXCR anew, one entry per CDR3 protein. Of just under 5,000 distinct CDR3 sequences listed, approximately 28% are singletons.

This specimen consisted of PBMCs, obtained at surgery. The source is a male donor with early-stage non-small cell lung cancer. The V call is TRBV6-2 or TRBV6-3, the J call TRBJ1-6, with 10 bases aligning to TRBD1. The CDR3 loop reads CASSYFGTGEGSYNSPLHF. For the CDR3, the DNA is TGTGCCAGCAGTTATTTCGGGACAGGGGAAGGCTCCTATAATTCACCCCTCCACTTT.